This TCR beta chain derives from a study of identical twins. A universal primer site was created by template switching, with the cDNA bearing unique molecular identifiers. TCRdb fed the 5' RACE reads into MiXCR, producing one record per CDR3 protein. The profile shows some 1,700,000 distinct CDR3 sequences, under 35% of them singletons. A note on this clonotype: Its antigen is undetermined. Relative to the germline gene, one junction end is altered; a read error may explain this.

Points from the study as a whole: The more abundant beta clonotypes in cord blood had fewer insertions, and memory repertoires did not show this.

Germline V gene sequence: CDR1 SGHDN, CDR2 FVKESK. CDR3 length equals 13 residues. The specimen sequenced was cord blood. J is TRBJ2-5 and V is TRBV14; D remains ambiguous. The source of this sequence is a newborn girl in good health. The chain's CDR3 is CASSQEWSETEYF. CDR3 DNA sequence: TGTGCCAGCAGCCAAGAATGGTCAGAGACCGAGTACTTC.